The TCR beta chain under discussion was sequenced for a study of neurological immune-mediated disorders (dated by TCRdb to the late 2010s). In terms of the full investigation: The study compared peripheral blood TCR-beta repertoires of HTLV-I-associated myelopathy (HAM/TSP) patients, multiple sclerosis patients and healthy controls using UMI-based sequencing. Longitudinal samples, technical triplicates and paired sorted CD4+ and CD8+ T-cell subsets, alongside PBMC samples, were included among the roughly 96 TCR-beta libraries. The cohort included approximately 70 subjects: approximately 15 with HAM/TSP, about 34 with multiple sclerosis, and around 20 healthy controls. The research as a whole found: TCR clonal expansion was highest in HAM/TSP patients and lowest in MS patients, with MS patients falling below even healthy controls. Across subjects, expanded clones never shared an identical CDR3 amino acid sequence, which suggests that the TCR-beta repertoires in every group were private.

cDNA was synthesized by template-switch 5'RACE using a primer with a 10-nucleotide random unique molecular identifier that tagged each TCR transcript. Every sequencing run covered 15-18 subjects and yielded more than 170 million TCR-beta sequences. The RNeasy kit was used for extraction of total RNA. Using the KAPA Real-time Library Amplification kit, TCR-beta VDJ regions were amplified with primers for the TCR constant region and the 5'RACE anchor. A first PCR added sample indexes and Illumina adaptors, and a second PCR then raised library yield. The roughly 650 bp TCR product was size-selected on a 2% E-gel SizeSelection system after Ampure bead purification. Before pooling, library quality was checked on a Bioanalyzer, concentration was measured with Qubit, and libraries were quantified with the Kapa Library Quantification kit. An Illumina HiSeq 2500 was used to sequence the libraries paired-end at 2 x 150 bp. To increase sequence diversity, about 23-30% phiX was spiked into each library pool. The source study handled its data this way. The quality-filtered reads were processed with the UMI-based MiGEC pipeline, whose error correction step removed more than 85% of the raw TCR sequences. IMGT germline references were used for aligning VDJ genes, and each clonotype was defined as a unique CDR3 amino acid sequence together with its V-J genes. Clonal expansion, Shannon diversity and CDR3 relatedness (CalcPairwiseDistances, ClusterSamples) were evaluated with VDJtools, and phylogenetic trees were built with CLCbio workbench. Clones with at least 8 unique UMIs were defined as expanded, with this threshold being based on coefficient-of-variation modelling across technical triplicates. TCRdb reran the public reads through fastp at Q25 and MiXCR, keeping productive beta chains. Entries are consolidated by CDR3 protein sequence, retaining the most common genes and DNA. TCRdb's processing, not the authors' own work, is the source of the V and J calls. A total of some 21,000 distinct CDR3 sequences appear in this sample, about 15% of them only once. The ten largest clonotypes hold roughly 14% of the sample.

This clonotype appeared many times. The antigen this receptor binds is unknown. Base quality data are lacking; no much larger clone is found one base away. For unsorted PBMC libraries, 2 million PBMCs were used after storage in RNAlater at -80 degrees C until RNA extraction. Peripheral blood underwent Ficoll-Hypaque density gradient centrifugation to isolate PBMCs, which were then cryopreserved in liquid nitrogen. Trimming leaves V shorter by 0 bases and J shorter by 1 base, with the junction holding 4 bases beyond the gene matches. In the germline V gene, CDR1 corresponds to SGHRS and CDR2 to YFSETQ. Including the terminal cysteine and phenylalanine, the CDR3 comprises 17 residues. The retained sequence is limited to the CDR3, 51 bases, with the frame set at the first base.

The TCR originated in a female donor with HTLV-1-associated myelopathy (HAM/TSP). The rearranged chain carries TRBV5-1 and TRBJ2-6, and 7 junctional nucleotides match TRBD1. Input material: PBMCs. The DNA is TGCGCCAGCAGCTTGGCGGTACAGGGGTCTGGGGCCAACGTCCTGACTTTC. This yields the protein CASSLAVQGSGANVLTF.